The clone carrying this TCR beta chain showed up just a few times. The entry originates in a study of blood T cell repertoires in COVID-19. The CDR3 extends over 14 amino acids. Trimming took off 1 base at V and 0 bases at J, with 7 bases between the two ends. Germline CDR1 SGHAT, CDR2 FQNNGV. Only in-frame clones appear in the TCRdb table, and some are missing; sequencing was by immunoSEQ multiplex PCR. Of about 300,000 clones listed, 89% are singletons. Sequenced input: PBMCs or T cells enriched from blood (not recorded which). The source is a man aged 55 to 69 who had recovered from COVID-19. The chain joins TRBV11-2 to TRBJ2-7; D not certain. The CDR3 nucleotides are TGTGCCAGCAGCTTAGGGTACAGCTCCTACGAGCAGTACTTC. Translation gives CASSLGYSSYEQYF.